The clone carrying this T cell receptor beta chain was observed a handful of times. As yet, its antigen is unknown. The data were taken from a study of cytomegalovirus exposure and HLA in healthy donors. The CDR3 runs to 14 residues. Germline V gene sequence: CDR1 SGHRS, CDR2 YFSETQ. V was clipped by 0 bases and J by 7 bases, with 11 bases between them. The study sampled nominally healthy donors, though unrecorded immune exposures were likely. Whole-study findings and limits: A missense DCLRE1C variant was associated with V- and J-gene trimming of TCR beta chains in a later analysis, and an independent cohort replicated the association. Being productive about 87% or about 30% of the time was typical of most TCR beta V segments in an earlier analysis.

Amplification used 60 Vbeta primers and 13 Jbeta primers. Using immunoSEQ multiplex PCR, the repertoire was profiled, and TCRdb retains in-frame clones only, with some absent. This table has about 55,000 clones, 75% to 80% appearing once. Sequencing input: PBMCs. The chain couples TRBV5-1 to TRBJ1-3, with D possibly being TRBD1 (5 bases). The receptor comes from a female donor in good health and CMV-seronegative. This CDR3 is CASSLGLPGNTIYF. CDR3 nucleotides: TGCGCCAGCAGCTTGGGTCTACCAGGGAACACCATATATTTT. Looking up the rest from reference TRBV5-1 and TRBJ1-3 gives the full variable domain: KAGVTQTPRYLIKTRGQQVTLSCSPISGHRSVSWYQQTPGQGLQFLFEYFSETQRNKGNFPGRFSGRQFSNSRSEMNVSTLELGDSALYLCASSLGLPGNTIYFGEGSWLTVV.